A selection of T cell receptor beta chains follows, all from one sample in a study of shared clonotypes between healthy human individuals. Here immunoSEQ multiplex PCR was the method, and the copy in TCRdb shows in-frame clones only, minus some. The table records under 850,000 clones, 72% of them present only once. The sequencing input was memory CD4+ T cells sorted from blood. Receptors originate from a woman aged 25-40 years in good health. The CDR3 runs from the conserved cysteine through the conserved F or W. Each record gives: D gene, V gene, clone size, J gene, CDR3 length, CDR3 protein, CDR3 DNA. A D gene is named only where the DNA matches it firmly. Clone size is stated in some rows and not others, as once, few, many or a class when expanded.

-	TRBV28	-	TRBJ1-2	11	CASRSNYGYTF	TGTGCCAGCAGGAGTAACTATGGCTACACCTTC
-	TRBV19	-	TRBJ2-2	14	CASNGQPNTGELFF	TGTGCCAGTAATGGACAACCGAACACCGGGGAGCTGTTTTTT
-	TRBV6-5	few	TRBJ2-2	15	CASSKRAANTGELFF	TGTGCCAGCAGTAAGAGGGCAGCTAACACCGGGGAGCTGTTTTTT
-	TRBV5-1	once	TRBJ1-6	14	CASSLGQEHSPLHF	TGCGCCAGCAGCTTGGGACAGGAACATTCACCCCTCCACTTT
TRBD2	TRBV6-6	-	TRBJ2-7	13	CASRTSGAYEQYF	TGTGCCAGCAGGACTAGCGGGGCCTACGAGCAGTACTTC
-	TRBV4-2	-	TRBJ2-3	18	CASSQDGDAADSTDTQYF	TGTGCCAGCAGCCAAGATGGTGATGCAGCGGACAGCACAGATACGCAGTATTTT
-	TRBV9	-	TRBJ2-5	14	CASSGAGELETQYF	TGTGCCAGCAGCGGAGCCGGGGAGCTGGAGACCCAGTACTTC
-	TRBV18	few	TRBJ2-1	11	CASSPTNEQFF	TGTGCCAGCTCACCGACCAATGAGCAGTTCTTC
-	TRBV6-1	-	TRBJ2-7	14	CASSSLQGRYEQYF	TGTGCCAGCAGTTCGTTACAGGGTCGCTACGAGCAGTACTTC
-	TRBV19	-	TRBJ1-5	15	CASSSLDRPNQPQHF	TGTGCCAGTAGTTCATTAGACAGGCCCAATCAGCCCCAGCATTTT
-	TRBV11-2	few	TRBJ2-3	15	CASSQNLAALDTQYF	TGTGCCAGCAGCCAAAATCTAGCAGCATTAGATACGCAGTATTTT
-	TRBV27	-	TRBJ2-7	15	CASSFQPGHGFEQYF	TGTGCCAGCAGTTTTCAGCCTGGGCATGGTTTCGAGCAGTACTTC
-	TRBV6-5	-	TRBJ1-2	16	CASSYSRWTANYGYTF	TGTGCCAGCAGTTACTCGAGGTGGACGGCAAACTATGGCTACACCTTC
TRBD2	TRBV7-6	-	TRBJ2-3	16	CASSLASGTRTDTQYF	TGTGCCAGCAGCTTAGCGAGCGGGACTCGCACAGATACGCAGTATTTT
-	TRBV6-1	-	TRBJ1-4	14	CASGPASTNEKLFF	TGTGCCAGCGGTCCAGCCTCAACTAATGAAAAACTGTTTTTT
TRBD1	TRBV5-6	-	TRBJ2-1	16	CASSLEMDRGYNEQFF	TGTGCCAGCAGCTTGGAAATGGACAGGGGCTACAATGAGCAGTTCTTC
TRBD2	TRBV25-1	-	TRBJ2-7	16	CASSESASGGSYEQYF	TGTGCCAGCAGTGAGAGCGCCAGCGGGGGCTCCTACGAGCAGTACTTC
TRBD2	TRBV30	few	TRBJ2-1	15	CACSWGSGSWHEQFF	TGTGCCTGCTCTTGGGGTAGCGGGAGTTGGCATGAGCAGTTCTTC
-	TRBV6-1	few	TRBJ2-3	17	CASSEALRPASTDTQYF	TGTGCCAGCAGTGAAGCGCTTCGGCCAGCTAGCACAGATACGCAGTATTTT
-	TRBV6-1	-	TRBJ1-1	14	CASSESLANTEAFF	TGTGCCAGCAGTGAAAGCCTAGCGAACACTGAAGCTTTCTTT
-	TRBV25-1	-	TRBJ2-1	18	CASSEWGSQVSSYNEQFF	TGTGCCAGCAGTGAGTGGGGGTCACAGGTGAGCTCCTACAATGAGCAGTTCTTC
-	TRBV5-1	-	TRBJ2-3	15	CASSSGTGPTDTQYF	TGCGCCAGCAGCTCCGGGACCGGTCCCACAGATACGCAGTATTTT
-	TRBV28	many	TRBJ2-5	13	CASRGKGGQTQYF	TGTGCCAGCAGAGGGAAAGGGGGACAGACCCAGTACTTC
TRBD1	TRBV12-5	-	TRBJ1-5	17	CASGPIRDRDLKQPQHF	TGTGCTAGTGGTCCAATAAGGGACAGGGACCTAAAACAGCCCCAGCATTTT
TRBD1	TRBV18	-	TRBJ2-1	17	CASTPPLPGQGVNEQFF	TGTGCCAGCACACCCCCCCTACCGGGACAGGGGGTAAATGAGCAGTTCTTC
TRBD1	TRBV5-1	-	TRBJ2-7	14	CASSSRGLPYEQYF	TGCGCCAGCAGCTCGAGGGGGCTGCCCTACGAGCAGTACTTC
-	TRBV2	-	TRBJ2-5	11	CASRMRETQYF	TGTGCCAGCAGGATGAGAGAGACCCAGTACTTC
TRBD1	TRBV18	once	TRBJ1-2	15	CASSPSQGAGYGYTF	TGTGCCAGCTCACCGTCACAGGGGGCCGGCTATGGCTACACCTTC
TRBD1	TRBV5-4	-	TRBJ2-7	16	CASSLGLTGSYGEQYF	TGTGCCAGCAGCTTGGGTCTGACAGGGTCATATGGCGAGCAGTACTTC
-	TRBV19	few	TRBJ2-7	15	CASSDPRGSSYEQYF	TGTGCCAGTAGTGACCCCAGGGGTAGCTCCTACGAGCAGTACTTC
-	TRBV27	few	TRBJ2-1	14	CASSWGDSYNEQFF	TGTGCCAGCAGTTGGGGGGACTCCTACAATGAGCAGTTCTTC
TRBD1	TRBV30	-	TRBJ2-7	13	CAWKRGQGASSSF	TGTGCCTGGAAGAGGGGACAGGGGGCATCGAGCTCCTTC